The entry that follows covers one T cell receptor beta chain sequence. This entry comes from a study of shared clonotypes between healthy human individuals. Some clones are missing from TCRdb's copy, which holds only in-frame ones; the method was immunoSEQ multiplex PCR. The table lists some 680,000 clones, less than 80% of them singletons. The TCR originated in a woman between 25 and 40 years old in good health. The sample was memory CD4+ T cells sorted from blood. Subset in this sample: CD45RA-negative fraction.

Here the CDR3 DNA reads TGTGCCAGTAACCGGGACAGGGGAGGTACGGCTTTCTTT. Residues: CASNRDRGGTAFF. The chain uses TRBV19 and TRBJ1-1, with TRBD1 matching over 10 bases. Per the germline V gene, CDR1 is LNHDA and CDR2 is SQIVND (reference sequence). The J segment lost 11 bases and the V segment lost 7 bases, leaving 10 bases of the junction unmatched. CDR3 size: 13 residues.